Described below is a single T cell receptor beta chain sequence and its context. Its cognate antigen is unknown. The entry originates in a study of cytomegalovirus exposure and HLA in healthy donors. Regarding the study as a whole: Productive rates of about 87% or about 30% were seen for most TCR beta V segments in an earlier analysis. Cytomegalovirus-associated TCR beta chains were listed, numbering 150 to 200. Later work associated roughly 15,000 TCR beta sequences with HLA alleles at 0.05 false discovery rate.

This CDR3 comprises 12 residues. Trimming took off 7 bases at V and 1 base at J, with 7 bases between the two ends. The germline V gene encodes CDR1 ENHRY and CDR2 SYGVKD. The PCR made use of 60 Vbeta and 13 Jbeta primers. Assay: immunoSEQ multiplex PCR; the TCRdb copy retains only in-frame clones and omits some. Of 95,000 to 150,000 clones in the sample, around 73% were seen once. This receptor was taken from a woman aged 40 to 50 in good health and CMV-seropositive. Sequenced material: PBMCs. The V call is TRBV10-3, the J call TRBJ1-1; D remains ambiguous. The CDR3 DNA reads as TGTGCCATCAAAAACAGGAACACTGAAGCTTTCTTT. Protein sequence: CAIKNRNTEAFF.